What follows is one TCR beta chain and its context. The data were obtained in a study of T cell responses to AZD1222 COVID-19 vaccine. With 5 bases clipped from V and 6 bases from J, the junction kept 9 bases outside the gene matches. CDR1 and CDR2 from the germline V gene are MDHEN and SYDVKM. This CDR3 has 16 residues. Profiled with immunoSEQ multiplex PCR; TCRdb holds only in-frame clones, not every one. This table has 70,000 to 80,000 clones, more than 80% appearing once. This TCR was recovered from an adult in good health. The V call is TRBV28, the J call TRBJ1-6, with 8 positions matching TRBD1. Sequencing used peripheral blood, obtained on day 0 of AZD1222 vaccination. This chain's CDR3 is CASSIPTGARNSPLHF. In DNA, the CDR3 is TGTGCCAGCAGTATACCGACAGGGGCCCGTAATTCACCCCTCCACTTT. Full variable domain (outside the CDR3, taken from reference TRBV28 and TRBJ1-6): DVKVTQSSRYLVKRTGEKVFLECVQDMDHENMFWYRQDPGLGLRLIYFSYDVKMKEKGDIPEGYSVSREKKERFSLILESASTNQTSMYLCASSIPTGARNSPLHFGNGTRLTVT.